Each of the 32 T cell receptor beta chains below was sequenced from the same sample in a study of STAT5B mutations in CD4+ large granular lymphocyte leukemia. Sequencing used immunoSEQ multiplex PCR; TCRdb keeps in-frame clones, though not all of them. The table shows 25,000 to 35,000 clones, with approximately 80% occurring only once. The source material was CD4+ T cells from blood buffy coats. These receptors were obtained from a human donor in good health.

The chain recombines TRBV4-3 with TRBJ2-7, with D unclear. Germline V gene sequence: CDR1 LGHNA, CDR2 YSLEER. Trimming left V 0 bases short and J 2 bases short, with 11 bases between. The length of the CDR3 is 15 residues. The CDR3 DNA sequence: TGCGCCAGCAGCCAAGATGTTGCAGGACCCTACGAGCAGTACTTC. Translated, it gives CASSQDVAGPYEQYF.

The chain joins TRBV6-1 to TRBJ1-2; D gene unclear. From germline, CDR1 is MNHNS and CDR2 SASEGT. The V end lost 7 bases, the J end lost 4 bases, and 13 bases lay between the germline ends. The CDR3 is 13 residues long. CDR3 sequence reads: CASTAQISYGYTF. CDR3 DNA sequence: TGTGCCAGCACCGCCCAAATTTCCTATGGCTACACCTTC.

This clone is classed as medium-sized (0.01 to 0.1%). The rearrangement uses TRBV30 and TRBJ2-3, with D maybe TRBD2 (5 bases). This CDR3 spans 15 amino acids. V was trimmed by 4 bases and J by 2 bases, leaving 16 bases between them. CDR1 and CDR2 from the germline V gene are GTSNPN and SVGIG (reference sequence). The DNA of the CDR3 is TGTGCCTGGACGGTCGTCGAGCGGTACACAGATACGCAGTATTTT. It yields the protein CAWTVVERYTDTQYF.

V gene TRBV2 combines with J gene TRBJ1-1; possible D gene TRBD1, 6 bases. Trimming removed 1 base from V and 4 bases from J, with 13 bases in between. Germline lookup yields CDR1 SNHLY and CDR2 FYNNEI. CDR3 size: 15 residues. CDR3 coding DNA: TGTGCCAGCAGTGAAGAGGGAGGGGGTTTCACTGAAGCTTTCTTT. The encoded protein is CASSEEGGGFTEAFF.

The chain uses TRBV5-6 and TRBJ2-2; 8 bases align to TRBD1. The germline V gene encodes CDR1 SGHDT and CDR2 YYEEEE. The CDR3 loop spans 15 amino acids. The junction had 7 bases not matched to a gene; V was cut back by 4 bases and J by 5 bases. The CDR3 sequence is CASSATGAGTGELFF. In DNA, the CDR3 is TGTGCCAGCAGCGCGACAGGGGCTGGGACCGGGGAGCTGTTTTTT. The full variable domain, rest sourced from reference TRBV5-6 and TRBJ2-2, is DAGVTQSPTHLIKTRGQQVTLRCSPKSGHDTVSWYQQALGQGPQFIFQYYEEEERQRGNFPDRFSGHQFPNYSSELNVNALLLGDSALYLCASSATGAGTGELFFGEGSRLTVL.

The V and J genes are TRBV18 and TRBJ1-5, with D possibly TRBD1 on 6 matching bases. Trimming left V 3 bases short and J 0 bases short, with 9 bases between. In germline, CDR1 is KGHSH, CDR2 LQKENI. The CDR3 has 15 residues. The CDR3 region is CASSPTGDSNQPQHF. The CDR3 DNA reads TGTGCCAGCTCACCGACAGGAGATAGCAATCAGCCCCAGCATTTT.

Notes on this clone: The germline gene is not matched at one end of the junction; a read error may be the cause. The chain couples TRBV5-1 to TRBJ2-4; TRBD2 might be the D (6 bases). Germline V gene lookup returns CDR1 SGHRS and CDR2 YFSETQ. The CDR3 totals 13 residues. CDR3 sequence reads: CASSLGELAPPSF. In nucleotides, the CDR3 is TGCGCCAGCAGCTTGGGGGAACTAGCCCCCCCTTCCTTC.

The chain uses TRBV6-6 and TRBJ2-3, with D possibly being TRBD1 or TRBD2 (5 bases each). V was shortened by 6 bases and J by 6 bases, with 10 bases between the two germline ends. The CDR3 runs 12 residues. Germline lookup yields CDR1 MNHNY and CDR2 SVGAGI (reference sequence). The CDR3 is CASRGTADTQYF. In nucleotides, the CDR3 is TGTGCCAGCAGGGGGACGGCCGATACGCAGTATTTT.

The V and J genes are TRBV11-2 and TRBJ2-5, with 7 bases fitting TRBD2. Germline values: CDR1 SGHAT, CDR2 FQNNGV. The CDR3 is made up of 15 amino acids. Unmatched junction bases numbered 11, after V lost 5 bases and J lost 5 bases. The CDR3 is CASSKPSGGRETQYF. In DNA, the CDR3 is TGTGCCAGCAGCAAACCCTCGGGGGGACGGGAGACCCAGTACTTC.

The chain joins TRBV29-1 to TRBJ2-7; a weak D match, TRBD1 (5 bases). The CDR3 extends over 14 amino acids. The V and J ends lost 6 bases and 0 bases respectively, with 15 bases between them. Germline V lookup: CDR1 SQVTM, CDR2 ANQGSEA. This chain's CDR3 is CSVGSGPHSYEQYF. The CDR3 DNA is TGCAGCGTCGGATCAGGGCCCCACTCCTACGAGCAGTACTTC.

In this sample, this clone turned up once. V gene TRBV18 combines with J gene TRBJ1-2; TRBD1 matches at 9 bases. CDR1 and CDR2 (germline): KGHSH, LQKENI. The CDR3 length is 16 residues. V was clipped by 6 bases and J by 7 bases; unmatched bases: 15. For the CDR3, the DNA is TGTGCCAGCTCGCCTACCACTTCGGGACAGGGTACTGGCTACACCTTC. It specifies CASSPTTSGQGTGYTF.

The table lists this clone with a few counts. This rearrangement joins TRBV19 to TRBJ1-6; 10 bases line up with TRBD1. From germline, CDR1 is LNHDA and CDR2 SQIVND (reference sequence). The V gene end was trimmed by 2 bases and the J gene end by 7 bases; junction bases not matched to a gene: 5. The CDR3 covers 16 residues. CDR3 coding DNA: TGTGCCAGTAGTATACAGGAGGGACAGGGGAATTCACCCCTCCACTTT. This translates into CASSIQEGQGNSPLHF.

This clone was detected a few times. The CDR3 sequence: CAAGTGMNTEAFF. The CDR3 region has the DNA TGTGCCGCCGGAACAGGGATGAACACTGAAGCTTTCTTT. V and J are TRBV10-3 and TRBJ1-1; D possibly corresponds to TRBD1 (6 bases). Germline CDR1 reads ENHRY; CDR2 reads SYGVKD. V dropped 11 bases and J dropped 0 bases, with 13 bases sitting between them. This CDR3 has 13 amino acids.

The rearrangement uses TRBV7-9 and TRBJ1-6, with TRBD1 identical over 7 bases. Germline loops: CDR1 SEHNR, CDR2 FQNEAQ (reference sequence). The CDR3 totals 14 residues. Trimming took 3 bases from V and 13 from J; bases not matched to a gene: 9. In DNA, the CDR3 is TGTGCCAGCAGCTTCCTCGGACAGGATGATCCCCTCCACTTT. Residues: CASSFLGQDDPLHF.

Only a few counts were recorded for this clone. The chain couples TRBV20-1 to TRBJ1-4; 7 nucleotides align to TRBD1. The V gene end was trimmed by 7 bases and the J gene end by 8 bases; junction bases not matched to a gene: 4. Germline V gives CDR1 DFQATT, CDR2 SNEGSKA (reference sequence). The CDR3 consists of 11 residues. For the CDR3, the DNA is TGCAGTGGACAGGGAGGAGAAAAACTGTTTTTT. This codes for CSGQGGEKLFF.

This chain uses TRBV27 with TRBJ2-3; 8 bases line up with TRBD2. CDR1 MNHEY and CDR2 SMNVEV come from the germline V gene (reference sequence). V was pared by 3 bases and J by 1 base, with 9 bases of the junction left unmatched. This CDR3 is 17 amino acids long. Here the CDR3 DNA reads TGTGCCAGCAGTTTGTGGAGCGGGGGTTCACGCACAGATACGCAGTATTTT. Its protein product is CASSLWSGGSRTDTQYF.

The chain is built from TRBV5-1 and TRBJ2-2; D is undetermined. The V and J ends lost 4 bases and 3 bases respectively, with 7 bases between them. Germline CDR1 SGHRS, CDR2 YFSETQ. The CDR3 loop spans 13 amino acids. CDR3 nucleotides: TGCGCCAGCAGCAACCCAGACACCGGGGAGCTGTTTTTT. Translated, it gives CASSNPDTGELFF.

This clone has a handful of counts. The chain joins TRBV28 to TRBJ2-5; D is undetermined. CDR3 length equals 13 residues. Looked up from germline, CDR1 is MDHEN and CDR2 is SYDVKM. Trimming stripped 7 bases from V and 5 bases from J, with 14 bases between. The DNA of the CDR3 is TGTGCCAGCAACAGTCAGCCATGGGAGACCCAGTACTTC. This sequence encodes CASNSQPWETQYF.

The V call is TRBV5-6, the J call TRBJ2-1, with 8 bases identical to TRBD2. This CDR3 has 14 residues. Germline V gene data show CDR1 as SGHDT and CDR2 as YYEEEE. V trimming: 0 bases; J trimming: 7 bases; junction bases outside the gene matches: 3. The CDR3 loop reads CASSLAGGRNEQFF. CDR3 DNA sequence: TGTGCCAGCAGCTTGGCGGGGGGGAGGAATGAGCAGTTCTTC. The entire variable domain, with the rest obtained from reference TRBV5-6 and TRBJ2-1, is as follows: DAGVTQSPTHLIKTRGQQVTLRCSPKSGHDTVSWYQQALGQGPQFIFQYYEEEERQRGNFPDRFSGHQFPNYSSELNVNALLLGDSALYLCASSLAGGRNEQFFGPGTRLTVL.

This clone was observed a handful of times. This CDR3 is CASSSGTSGANVLTF. The CDR3 DNA reads as TGTGCCAGCAGCTCCGGGACCTCTGGGGCCAACGTCCTGACTTTC. The chain joins TRBV7-2 to TRBJ2-6, with D possibly being TRBD1 or TRBD2 (5 bases each). This CDR3 comprises 15 residues. Per the germline V gene, CDR1 is SGHTA and CDR2 is FQGNSA. Trimming cost V 4 bases and J 0 bases, with 7 bases left between them.

The chain uses TRBV7-3 and TRBJ2-2, with D tentatively TRBD1 (5 bases). This CDR3 has 15 residues. The germline V gene encodes CDR1 SGHTA and CDR2 FQGTGA. V lost 3 bases, J lost 3 bases, and 11 bases lay in between. CDR3 amino acids: CASSFQGSDTGELFF. CDR3 nucleotides: TGTGCCAGCAGCTTCCAGGGATCGGACACCGGGGAGCTGTTTTTT.

In this sample, this clone turned up a few times. The rearrangement links TRBV11-1 to TRBJ1-1, with D possibly matching TRBD1 (6 bases). Germline lookup yields CDR1 SGHAT and CDR2 FQDESV (reference sequence). Between the trimmed V and J ends, which lost 5 bases and 4 bases, there was a span of 17 bases. This CDR3 region has 15 residues. CDR3 loop: CASSPLWGLGTEAFF. The CDR3 coding sequence is TGTGCCAGCAGCCCACTCTGGGGGCTGGGCACTGAAGCTTTCTTT.

The rearrangement joins TRBV6-1 to TRBJ2-3; the D gene is possibly TRBD1 (6 bases). The V end lost 3 bases, the J end lost 4 bases, and 17 bases lay between the germline ends. The CDR3 extends over 16 amino acids. Per the germline V gene, CDR1 is MNHNS and CDR2 is SASEGT. The CDR3 loop is CASSEELPGTPDTQYF. DNA of the CDR3: TGTGCCAGCAGTGAGGAATTACCCGGGACACCAGATACGCAGTATTTT.

The chain couples TRBV9 to TRBJ1-3, with TRBD1 identical over 7 bases. Trimming at V came to 2 bases and at J to 4 bases, leaving 6 bases not matched to a gene. The germline CDR1 and CDR2 sequences are SGDLS and YYNGEE. The CDR3 is made up of 15 amino acids. CDR3 region: CASSVEGARGNTIYF. The DNA of the CDR3 is TGTGCCAGCAGCGTCGAGGGGGCGAGGGGAAACACCATATATTTT.

V is TRBV7-2 and J is TRBJ2-5; D might be TRBD2 (6 bases). Trimming pared 5 bases from V and 2 bases from J, leaving 9 bases between. Per the germline V gene, CDR1 is SGHTA and CDR2 is FQGNSA. The CDR3 consists of 13 residues. CDR3 sequence reads: CASSVGLQETQYF. DNA for the CDR3: TGTGCCAGCAGCGTGGGACTGCAAGAGACCCAGTACTTC.

As concerns this clone: Other DNA sequences from this sample encode an identical CDR3 as well. The chain links TRBV27 to TRBJ1-2, with a tentative D call TRBD1 (6 bases). Trimming left V 8 bases short and J 4 bases short, with 26 bases between. CDR3 length equals 17 residues. In germline, CDR1 is MNHEY, CDR2 SMNVEV (reference sequence). In DNA form, the CDR3 reads TGTGCCAGCTCACCCCGGGCGGGGGGCACCACCACCTATGGCTACACCTTC. Translation: CASSPRAGGTTTYGYTF.

The chain recombines TRBV27 with TRBJ1-5; D possibly corresponds to TRBD1 (5 bases). Germline-derived CDR1 and CDR2 are MNHEY and SMNVEV (reference sequence). The ends were cut back, 8 bases at V and 11 bases at J, with 22 bases in the middle. The CDR3 totals 14 residues. The CDR3 region has the DNA TGTGCCAGCGGAAACGGGGCAGGCCTTAGAGCCCAGCATTTT. Translating gives CASGNGAGLRAQHF.

The CDR3: CAWRELPGQGADEQFF. The CDR3 bases are TGTGCCTGGAGAGAGCTTCCGGGACAGGGGGCGGATGAGCAGTTCTTC. The V gene is TRBV30, the J gene TRBJ2-1; 12 nucleotides match TRBD1. V lost 3 bases to trimming and J lost 8 bases; unmatched junction nucleotides: 11. CDR3 length: 16 residues. CDR1 GTSNPN and CDR2 SVGIG come from the germline V gene (reference sequence).

The CDR3 reads CASSTTPDPNRGGGGDEQFF. The CDR3 DNA sequence: TGTGCCAGCAGTACCACCCCAGACCCCAACAGGGGCGGGGGGGGCGATGAGCAGTTCTTC. The chain links TRBV28 to TRBJ2-1; 9 bases agree with TRBD2. The CDR3 loop spans 20 amino acids. The germline CDR1 and CDR2 sequences are MDHEN and SYDVKM. Trimming took 5 bases from V and 8 from J; bases not matched to a gene: 25.

V is TRBV5-4 and J is TRBJ2-3, with TRBD2 matching over 10 bases. V lost 4 bases to trimming and J lost 4 bases; unmatched junction nucleotides: 6. The CDR3 runs to 15 residues. The V gene's germline CDR1 is SGHNT and CDR2 YYREEE (reference sequence). The CDR3 sequence: CASSISGGISDTQYF. The CDR3, as DNA: TGTGCCAGCAGCATTAGCGGGGGGATATCAGATACGCAGTATTTT.

The J gene is TRBJ2-2, the V gene TRBV27; possibly TRBD1 for D (5 bases). CDR3 length: 13 residues. Trimming pared 2 bases from V and 7 bases from J, leaving 8 bases between. Germline assignment: CDR1 MNHEY and CDR2 SMNVEV (reference sequence). In DNA, the CDR3 is TGTGCCAGCAGTTTACGGACAATCGGGGAGCTGTTTTTT. This sequence encodes CASSLRTIGELFF.

V is TRBV5-4 and J is TRBJ2-3; D is unclear. Trimming removed 1 base from V and 6 bases from J, with 12 bases in between. This CDR3 comprises 14 residues. Germline CDR1 SGHNT, CDR2 YYREEE (reference sequence). In DNA form, the CDR3 reads TGTGCCAGCAGCTTGTGGCAAAGCAGCGATACGCAGTATTTT. Amino acid sequence: CASSLWQSSDTQYF.